This T cell receptor (beta chain) was obtained from a study of blood T cell repertoires in COVID-19. Overall study: Specimens from acute and convalescent COVID-19 originated in the United States, Italy and Spain.

Looked up from germline, CDR1 is SGHDN and CDR2 is FVKESK. Trimming took off 1 base at V and 1 base at J, with 9 bases between the two ends. The CDR3 is made up of 15 amino acids. Authors' analysis steps: It was from reference gene primer amplification that nucleated cell counts were estimated. Sequencing was performed with immunoSEQ multiplex PCR; in TCRdb, only in-frame clones are kept and a portion is missing. The DNA gave D and trimming, while V, J and clone size come from that table. The table has 85,000 to 130,000 clones, approximately 84% seen once; the top ten hold roughly 29%. Sequenced: peripheral blood. The clonotype was recovered from a man aged 55 to 70 with acute or convalescent COVID-19. This rearrangement joins TRBV14 to TRBJ2-3; D is undetermined. CDR3 bases: TGTGCCAGCAGCCAAGCTCTCTCAGGCACAGATACGCAGTATTTT. Residues: CASSQALSGTDTQYF.